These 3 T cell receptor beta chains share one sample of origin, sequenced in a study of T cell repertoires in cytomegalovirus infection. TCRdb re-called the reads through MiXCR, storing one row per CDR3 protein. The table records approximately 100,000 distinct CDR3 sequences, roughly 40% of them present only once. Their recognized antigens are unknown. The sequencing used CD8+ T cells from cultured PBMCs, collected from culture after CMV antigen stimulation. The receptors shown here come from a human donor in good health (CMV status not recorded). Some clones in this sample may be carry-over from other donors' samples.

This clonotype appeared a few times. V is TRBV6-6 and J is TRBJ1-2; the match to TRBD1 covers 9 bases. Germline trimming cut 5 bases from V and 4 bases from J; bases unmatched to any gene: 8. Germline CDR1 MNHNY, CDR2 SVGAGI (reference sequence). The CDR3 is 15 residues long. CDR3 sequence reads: CASSTGTGLLYGYTF. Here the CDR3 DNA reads TGTGCCAGCAGTACCGGGACAGGGCTTCTCTATGGCTACACCTTC.

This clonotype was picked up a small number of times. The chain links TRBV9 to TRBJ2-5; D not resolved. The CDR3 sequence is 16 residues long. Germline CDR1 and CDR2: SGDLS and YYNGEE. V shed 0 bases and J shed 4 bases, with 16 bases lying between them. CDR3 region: CASSVDGVSPPETQYF. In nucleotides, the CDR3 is TGTGCCAGCAGCGTAGATGGCGTTAGCCCTCCAGAGACCCAGTACTTC.

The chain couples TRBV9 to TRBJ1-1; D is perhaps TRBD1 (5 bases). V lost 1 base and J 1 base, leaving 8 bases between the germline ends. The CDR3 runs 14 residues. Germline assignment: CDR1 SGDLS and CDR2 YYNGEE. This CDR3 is CASSVTGANTEAFF. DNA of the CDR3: TGTGCCAGCAGCGTAACAGGCGCGAACACTGAAGCTTTCTTT.